These 27 T cell receptor beta chains were all obtained from the same sample, sequenced in a study of T cells in localized non-small cell lung cancer (dated by TCRdb to the early 2020s). Library method: the immunoSEQ multiplex PCR assay. The immuneACCESS repertoire file appears here via TCRdb, limited to in-frame rearrangements. These files lack a portion of the clones; in checked studies, under half of the deficit traces to unresolved V genes, and the cause of the others is not known. In this sample the table shows some 51,000 clones, just over 85% of which occur a single time. The ten largest make up roughly 5.1% of the sample. Sequenced material: peripheral blood, taken before any cancer treatment. Every receptor here comes from a woman aged 40-70 years with stage I lung adenocarcinoma.

This clone was detected only a few times. The chain uses TRBV11-1 and TRBJ1-1; 9 bases fit TRBD1. V gave up 4 bases and J gave up 0 bases; unmatched junction bases: 6. Germline CDR1 is SGHAT and CDR2 is FQDESV (reference sequence). The CDR3 is made up of 16 amino acids. The CDR3 nucleotides are TGTGCCAGCAGCTACCCTGGGACAGGGCTGAACACTGAAGCTTTCTTT. Its translation: CASSYPGTGLNTEAFF.

The chain uses TRBV7-9 and TRBJ2-5; possible D gene TRBD2, 6 bases. The V gene lost 3 bases and the J gene lost 13 bases, with 15 bases spanning the gap. This CDR3 region has 12 residues. Per the germline V gene, CDR1 is SEHNR and CDR2 is FQNEAQ (reference sequence). CDR3 nucleotides: TGTGCCAGCAGCTTTGAAGCGGGCCTCACGTACTTC. Translation gives CASSFEAGLTYF.

The V call is TRBV5-1, the J call TRBJ1-5; D is possibly TRBD1 (6 bases). Germline loops: CDR1 SGHRS, CDR2 YFSETQ. V lost 2 bases and J lost 2, with 14 bases in between. The CDR3 is 16 amino acids. The CDR3 region has the DNA TGCGCCAGCAGCTTAGGGGGGGCGCAAGGCAATCAGCCCCAGCATTTT. It encodes CASSLGGAQGNQPQHF.

The chain uses TRBV10-3 and TRBJ1-5, with D perhaps matching TRBD1 (6 bases). The germline V gene encodes CDR1 ENHRY and CDR2 SYGVKD. The CDR3 has 15 residues. The V end was cut by 10 bases, the J end by 0 bases, with 16 bases between. DNA of the CDR3: TGTGCCACCTCCCCGGGGGGCAATAGCAATCAGCCCCAGCATTTT. Translation gives CATSPGGNSNQPQHF.

The rearrangement joins TRBV6-5 to TRBJ2-1; D unresolved. Between the trimmed V and J ends, which lost 6 bases and 7 bases, there was a span of 7 bases. This CDR3 region has 11 residues. CDR1 is MNHEY, CDR2 SVGAGI, per germline. The DNA of the CDR3 is TGTGCCAGCAGCCGGTGGAATGAGCAGTTCTTC. It encodes CASSRWNEQFF.

Judged by abundance, this clone is medium-sized. V gene TRBV19 combines with J gene TRBJ2-1; D is undetermined. Germline lookup yields CDR1 LNHDA and CDR2 SQIVND (reference sequence). Trimming took off 2 bases at V and 3 bases at J, with 8 bases between the two ends. The CDR3 covers 14 residues. The CDR3 coding sequence is TGTGCCAGTAGTATATATTCCGACTACAATGAGCAGTTCTTC. Translation gives CASSIYSDYNEQFF.

The V gene is TRBV27, the J gene TRBJ1-6, with TRBD1 matching 9 bases. The CDR3 runs to 14 residues. Per the germline V gene, CDR1 is MNHEY and CDR2 is SMNVEV (reference sequence). V dropped 6 bases and J dropped 10; count of bases not matched to a gene: 7. CDR3 protein: CASRPGTGNSPLHF. In DNA form, the CDR3 reads TGTGCCAGCAGACCCGGGACAGGGAACTCACCCCTCCACTTT.

This clone was counted once. The chain combines TRBV9 with TRBJ2-5; TRBD1 might be the D (5 bases). CDR3 length: 14 residues. From germline, CDR1 is SGDLS and CDR2 YYNGEE. Trimming pared 4 bases from V and 3 bases from J, leaving 13 bases between. The CDR3 sequence is CASSSGGAKETQYF. For the CDR3, the DNA is TGTGCCAGCAGCTCTGGTGGGGCGAAAGAGACCCAGTACTTC.

The rearrangement links TRBV28 to TRBJ2-2; TRBD1 matches 7 bases. CDR1 and CDR2 from the germline V gene are MDHEN and SYDVKM. With V trimmed by 4 bases and J by 5 bases, 7 bases remained unmatched. This CDR3 is 15 amino acids long. The CDR3: CASSSQGQLTGELFF. The CDR3 DNA reads as TGTGCCAGCAGTTCTCAGGGACAGCTGACCGGGGAGCTGTTTTTT.

V gene TRBV5-4 combines with J gene TRBJ1-1; D might be TRBD1 (5 bases). The V gene lost 6 bases and the J gene lost 1 base, with 16 bases spanning the gap. CDR3 length: 15 residues. Per the germline V gene, CDR1 is SGHNT and CDR2 is YYREEE (reference sequence). CDR3 in DNA: TGTGCCAGCACCTCCCCCATGGGGCAGAACACTGAAGCTTTCTTT. As protein: CASTSPMGQNTEAFF.

This clone is a singleton in its sample. This sequence joins TRBV11-1 and TRBJ2-3; D is ambiguous. Trimming removed 3 bases from V and 5 bases from J, with 12 bases in between. Germline lookup yields CDR1 SGHAT and CDR2 FQDESV (reference sequence). The CDR3 is 14 amino acids. This chain's CDR3 is CASSFSAVGDTQYF. CDR3 DNA: TGTGCCAGCAGCTTTTCGGCGGTCGGAGATACGCAGTATTTT.

The genes are TRBV9 and TRBJ2-3; tentatively, D is TRBD2 (5 bases). Trimming shortened V by 0 bases and J by 3 bases, and 14 bases separated the two germline ends. CDR3 length: 16 amino acids. Germline values: CDR1 SGDLS, CDR2 YYNGEE. The DNA for the CDR3 is TGTGCCAGCAGCGTAGCTCCTAGCTCCCTTACAGATACGCAGTATTTT. Protein sequence: CASSVAPSSLTDTQYF.

A single count supports this clone. The chain couples TRBV7-2 to TRBJ1-4; 7 nucleotides agree with TRBD1. Germline-derived CDR1 and CDR2 are SGHTA and FQGNSA. V shed 0 bases, J shed 7 bases, and the junction held 8 bases outside the gene matches. This CDR3 has 16 residues. The CDR3 DNA follows: TGTGCCAGCAGCTTAGCGCCGGCAGGGGGTAGTGAAAAACTGTTTTTT. It translates to CASSLAPAGGSEKLFF. The full variable domain, completed using reference TRBV7-2 and TRBJ1-4, is GAGVSQSPSNKVTEKGKDVELRCDPISGHTALYWYRQSLGQGLEFLIYFQGNSAPDKSGLPSDRFSAERTGGSVSTLTIQRTQQEDSAVYLCASSLAPAGGSEKLFFGSGTQLSVL.

The V gene is TRBV19, the J gene TRBJ2-2; 9 bases map to TRBD2. Losses at the gene ends were 7 bases for V and 3 bases for J; bases not matched to a gene: 9. Germline values: CDR1 LNHDA, CDR2 SQIVND (reference sequence). This CDR3 spans 16 amino acids. CDR3 sequence: CASNWRGGVDTGELFF. CDR3 sequence (DNA): TGTGCCAGTAACTGGCGGGGGGGCGTTGACACCGGGGAGCTGTTTTTT.

The chain links TRBV9 to TRBJ2-1; D is perhaps TRBD1 or TRBD2 (5 bases each). The CDR3 sequence is 16 residues long. V was trimmed by 0 bases and J by 3 bases, leaving 13 bases between them. Germline lookup yields CDR1 SGDLS and CDR2 YYNGEE. The CDR3 region is CASSVGGALIYNEQFF. CDR3 sequence (DNA): TGTGCCAGCAGCGTAGGAGGGGCCCTTATCTACAATGAGCAGTTCTTC.

The chain has TRBV7-2 and TRBJ2-7; no definite D call. The CDR3 loop spans 11 amino acids. Germline loops: CDR1 SGHTA, CDR2 FQGNSA. Trimming removed 5 bases from V and 7 bases from J, with 9 bases in between. The CDR3 nucleotides read TGTGCCAGCAGCAACGGTTGGGAGCAGTACTTC. Protein sequence: CASSNGWEQYF.

V is TRBV5-1 and J is TRBJ2-1; D may be TRBD1 or TRBD2 (5 bases each). Trimming took off 4 bases at V and 1 base at J, with 12 bases between the two ends. The germline CDR1 and CDR2 sequences are SGHRS and YFSETQ. This CDR3 has 15 residues. This CDR3 is CASSGGFASYNEQFF. DNA for the CDR3: TGCGCCAGCAGCGGGGGATTTGCTTCCTACAATGAGCAGTTCTTC.

The chain is built from TRBV9 and TRBJ2-5; TRBD2 agrees at 8 bases. Germline CDR1 SGDLS, CDR2 YYNGEE. After removal of 0 bases from V and 4 bases from J, the junction contained 11 bases not matched to a gene. The CDR3 totals 17 residues. CDR3 bases: TGTGCCAGCAGCGTAGGTCCATCGCGGGGGGTTAGAGAGACCCAGTACTTC. Its translation is CASSVGPSRGVRETQYF.

This clone was observed a single time. The chain recombines TRBV5-4 with TRBJ2-2; TRBD2 matches at 16 bases. The V and J ends lost 3 bases and 6 bases, in that order; junction bases with no gene match: 5. The germline V gene has CDR1 SGHNT and CDR2 YYREEE (reference sequence). This CDR3 has 17 residues. The CDR3 loop is CASSSGLAGGSAGELFF. The CDR3 DNA reads as TGTGCCAGCAGCTCGGGACTAGCGGGGGGGTCGGCCGGGGAGCTGTTTTTT.

This clone was recorded only once. This chain links TRBV5-6 with TRBJ1-6, with a possible D match to TRBD1 (6 bases). Trimming removed 4 bases at V and 4 bases at J, with 9 bases between. Looked up from germline, CDR1 is SGHDT and CDR2 is YYEEEE. This CDR3 spans 14 amino acids. CDR3 residues: CASSADSYNSPLHF. The CDR3 DNA reads TGTGCCAGCAGCGCGGACAGTTATAATTCACCCCTCCACTTT.

For this clone: Its ends do not fully match the called genes, so a read error is possible. The rearrangement links TRBV5-1 to TRBJ2-7; D may match TRBD1 or TRBD2 (5 bases each). CDR3 length: 17 amino acids. CDR1 is SGHRS, CDR2 YFSETQ, per germline. The CDR3 reads CASSLNGGQGFFYEEYF. CDR3 nucleotides: TGCGCCAGCAGCCTAAATGGGGGTCAGGGTTTCTTCTACGAGGAGTACTTC. Full variable domain (outside the CDR3, taken from reference TRBV5-1 and TRBJ2-7): KAGVTQTPRYLIKTRGQQVTLSCSPISGHRSVSWYQQTPGQGLQFLFEYFSETQRNKGNFPGRFSGRQFSNSRSEMNVSTLELGDSALYLCASSLNGGQGFFYEEYFGPGTRLTVT.

As concerns this clone: Other DNA sequences within the sample encode an identical CDR3. This sequence joins TRBV15 and TRBJ1-2; possibly TRBD1 for D (5 bases). The germline V and J ends were trimmed by 0 bases and 4 bases, with 9 bases remaining between them. Per germline, CDR1 LNHNV and CDR2 YYDKDF (reference sequence). The CDR3 is 14 amino acids. The CDR3 sequence is CATSRDRGSYGYTF. The CDR3 DNA sequence: TGTGCCACCAGCAGAGATCGGGGGTCCTATGGCTACACCTTC. The variable domain in full, with the rest retrieved from reference TRBV15 and TRBJ1-2, is DAMVIQNPRYQVTQFGKPVTLSCSQTLNHNVMYWYQQKSSQAPKLLFHYYDKDFNNEADTPDNFQSRRPNTSFCFLDIRSPGLGDTAMYLCATSRDRGSYGYTFGSGTRLTVV.

In this sample, this clone turned up a few times. V usage is TRBV27 and J usage is TRBJ1-2; 8 bases map to TRBD1. V lost 0 bases and J lost 4; bases outside the gene matches: 4. CDR1 is MNHEY, CDR2 SMNVEV, per germline (reference sequence). The CDR3 runs to 15 residues. The CDR3 DNA reads TGTGCCAGCAGTTTATCATGGACAGGGACCTATGGCTACACCTTC. It encodes CASSLSWTGTYGYTF.

This rearrangement joins TRBV6-6 to TRBJ2-5; D perhaps matches TRBD2 (6 bases). With 4 bases removed from V and 4 bases from J, the gap between germline ends came to 10 bases. The CDR3 is 13 amino acids. The germline V gene has CDR1 MNHNY and CDR2 SVGAGI (reference sequence). The CDR3 loop is CASSFKGGETQYF. In nucleotides, the CDR3 is TGTGCCAGCAGTTTTAAGGGAGGAGAGACCCAGTACTTC.

This clone appeared once. The rearrangement uses TRBV5-1 and TRBJ1-1; D remains ambiguous. Germline loops: CDR1 SGHRS, CDR2 YFSETQ. The CDR3 covers 14 residues. The germline V and J ends were trimmed by 1 base and 0 bases, with 7 bases remaining between them. The CDR3 nucleotides are TGCGCCAGCAGCTTGAGACTAATGAACACTGAAGCTTTCTTT. It encodes CASSLRLMNTEAFF.

The chain recombines TRBV7-2 with TRBJ1-5, with D tentatively TRBD1 (6 bases). This CDR3 is 13 amino acids long. Trimming left V 5 bases short and J 4 bases short, with 9 bases between. Germline CDR1 SGHTA, CDR2 FQGNSA. CDR3 in amino acids: CASSVRGNQPQHF. Written as DNA, the CDR3 is TGTGCCAGCAGCGTAAGGGGGAATCAGCCCCAGCATTTT.

This chain connects TRBV29-1 to TRBJ2-2; D is uncertain. Germline CDR1 is SQVTM and CDR2 is ANQGSEA. The ends were cut back, 3 bases at V and 4 bases at J, with 6 bases in the middle. CDR3 size: 12 residues. The CDR3 nucleotides read TGCAGCGTTGAGGGTCCCACCGGGGAGCTGTTTTTT. As protein: CSVEGPTGELFF.